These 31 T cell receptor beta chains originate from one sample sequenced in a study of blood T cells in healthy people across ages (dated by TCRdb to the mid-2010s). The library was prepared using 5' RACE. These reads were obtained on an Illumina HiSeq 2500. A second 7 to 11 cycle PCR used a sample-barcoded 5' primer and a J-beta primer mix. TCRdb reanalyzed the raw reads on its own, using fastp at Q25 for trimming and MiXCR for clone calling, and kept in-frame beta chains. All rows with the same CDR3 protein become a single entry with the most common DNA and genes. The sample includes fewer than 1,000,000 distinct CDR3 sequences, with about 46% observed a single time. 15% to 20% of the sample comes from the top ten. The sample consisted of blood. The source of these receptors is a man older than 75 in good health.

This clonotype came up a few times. The CDR3 loop is CASSLTGGEIEAFF. The CDR3 DNA reads as TGTGCCAGCTCACTGACGGGGGGCGAAATTGAAGCTTTCTTT. The gene calls are TRBV18 and TRBJ1-1; maybe TRBD1 (6 bases). The CDR3 runs to 14 residues. V lost 4 bases, J lost 7 bases, and 16 bases lay in between. CDR1 and CDR2 (germline): KGHSH, LQKENI.

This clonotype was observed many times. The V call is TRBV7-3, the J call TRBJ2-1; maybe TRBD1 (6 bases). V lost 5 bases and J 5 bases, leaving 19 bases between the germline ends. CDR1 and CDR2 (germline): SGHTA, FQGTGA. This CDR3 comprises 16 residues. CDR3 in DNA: TGTGCCAGCAGCGAATTAGAAGAGGGACAAAACAATGAGCAGTTCTTC. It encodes CASSELEEGQNNEQFF. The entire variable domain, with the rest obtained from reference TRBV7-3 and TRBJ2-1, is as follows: GAGVSQTPSNKVTEKGKYVELRCDPISGHTALYWYRQSLGQGPEFLIYFQGTGAADDSGLPNDRFFAVRPEGSVSTLKIQRTERGDSAVYLCASSELEEGQNNEQFFGPGTRLTVL.

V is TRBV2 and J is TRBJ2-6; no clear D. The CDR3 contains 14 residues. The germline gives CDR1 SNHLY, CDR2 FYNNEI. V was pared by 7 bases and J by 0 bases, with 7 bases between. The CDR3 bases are TGTGCCAGCAACTGGGACTCTGGGGCCAACGTCCTGACTTTC. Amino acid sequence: CASNWDSGANVLTF.

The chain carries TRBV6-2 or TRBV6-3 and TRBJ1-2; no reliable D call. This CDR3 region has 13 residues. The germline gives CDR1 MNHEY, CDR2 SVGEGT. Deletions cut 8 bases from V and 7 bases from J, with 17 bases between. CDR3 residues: CASADTAGLGYTF. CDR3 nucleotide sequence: TGTGCCAGCGCGGATACAGCCGGACTTGGCTACACCTTC.

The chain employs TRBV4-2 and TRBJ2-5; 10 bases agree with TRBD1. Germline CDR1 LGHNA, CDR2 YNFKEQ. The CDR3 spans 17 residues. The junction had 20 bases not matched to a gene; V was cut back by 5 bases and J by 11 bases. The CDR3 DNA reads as TGTGCCAGCAGCAGACGATCCGGGACAGGGGAGCTCAATGAGCAGTACTTC. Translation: CASSRRSGTGELNEQYF.

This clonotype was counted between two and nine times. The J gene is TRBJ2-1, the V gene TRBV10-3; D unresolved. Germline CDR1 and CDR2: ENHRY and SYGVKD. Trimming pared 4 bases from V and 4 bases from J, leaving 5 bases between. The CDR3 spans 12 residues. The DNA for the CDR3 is TGTGCCATCAGTGGGAGATACAATGAGCAGTTCTTC. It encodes CAISGRYNEQFF.

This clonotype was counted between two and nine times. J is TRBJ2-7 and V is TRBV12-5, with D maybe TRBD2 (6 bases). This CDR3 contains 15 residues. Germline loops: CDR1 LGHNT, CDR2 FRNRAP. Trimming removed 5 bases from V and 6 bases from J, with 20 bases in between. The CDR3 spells CASGGSIGGVGEQYF. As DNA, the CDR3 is TGTGCTAGTGGTGGGAGCATCGGGGGAGTGGGCGAGCAGTACTTC. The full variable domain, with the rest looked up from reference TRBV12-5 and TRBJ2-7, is DARVTQTPRHKVTEMGQEVTMRCQPILGHNTVFWYRQTMMQGLELLAYFRNRAPLDDSGMPKDRFSAEMPDATLATLKIQPSEPRDSAVYFCASGGSIGGVGEQYFGPGTRLTVT.

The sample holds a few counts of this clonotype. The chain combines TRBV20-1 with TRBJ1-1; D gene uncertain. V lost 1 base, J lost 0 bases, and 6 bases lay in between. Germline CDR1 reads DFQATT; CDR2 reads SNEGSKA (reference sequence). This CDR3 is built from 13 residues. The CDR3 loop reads CSARGGVNTEAFF. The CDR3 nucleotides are TGCAGTGCTAGAGGCGGGGTGAACACTGAAGCTTTCTTT.

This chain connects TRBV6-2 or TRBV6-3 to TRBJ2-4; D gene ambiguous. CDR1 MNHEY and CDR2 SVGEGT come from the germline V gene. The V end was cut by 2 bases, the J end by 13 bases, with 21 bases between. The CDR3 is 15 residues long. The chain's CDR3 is CASSYLSSGLSEQYF. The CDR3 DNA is TGTGCCAGCAGTTACCTATCAAGTGGGTTGAGTGAGCAGTACTTC.

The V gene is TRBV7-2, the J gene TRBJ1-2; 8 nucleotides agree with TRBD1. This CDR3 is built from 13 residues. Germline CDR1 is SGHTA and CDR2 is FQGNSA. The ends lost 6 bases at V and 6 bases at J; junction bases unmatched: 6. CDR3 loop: CASSPRTGNGYTF. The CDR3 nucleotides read TGTGCCAGCAGTCCCCGGACAGGGAATGGCTACACCTTC.

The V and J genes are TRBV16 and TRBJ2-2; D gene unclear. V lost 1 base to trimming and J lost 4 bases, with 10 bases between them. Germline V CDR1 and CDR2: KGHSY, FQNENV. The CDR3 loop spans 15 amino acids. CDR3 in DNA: TGTGCCAGCAGCCAATTGGGCACCTCCACCGGGGAGCTGTTTTTT. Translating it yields CASSQLGTSTGELFF. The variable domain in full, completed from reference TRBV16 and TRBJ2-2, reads GEEVAQTPKHLVRGEGQKAKLYCAPIKGHSYVFWYQQVLKNEFKFLISFQNENVFDETGMPKERFSAKCLPNSPCSLEIQATKLEDSAVYFCASSQLGTSTGELFFGEGSRLTVL.

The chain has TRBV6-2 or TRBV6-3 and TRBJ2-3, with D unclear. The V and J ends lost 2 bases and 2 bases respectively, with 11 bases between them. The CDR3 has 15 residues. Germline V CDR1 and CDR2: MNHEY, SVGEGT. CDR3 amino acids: CASSYNAATTDTQYF. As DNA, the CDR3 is TGTGCCAGCAGTTACAATGCGGCAACCACAGATACGCAGTATTTT.

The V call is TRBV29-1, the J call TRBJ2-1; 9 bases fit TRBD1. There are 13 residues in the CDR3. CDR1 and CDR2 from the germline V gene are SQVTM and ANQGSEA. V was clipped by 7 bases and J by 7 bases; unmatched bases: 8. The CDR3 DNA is TGCAGCGGGGGGACAGGGACGGGTAATGAGCAGTTCTTC. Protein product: CSGGTGTGNEQFF.

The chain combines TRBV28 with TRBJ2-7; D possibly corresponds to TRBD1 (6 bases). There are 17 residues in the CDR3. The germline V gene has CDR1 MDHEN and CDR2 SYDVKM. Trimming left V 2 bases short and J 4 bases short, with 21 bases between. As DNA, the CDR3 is TGTGCCAGCAGTTTAAGTGTTCAAGGGGACAAGGCTTACGAGCAGTACTTC. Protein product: CASSLSVQGDKAYEQYF.

The CDR3 spells CASSSSGSNSPLHF. The CDR3 region has the DNA TGTGCCAGCAGCTCGTCGGGGAGTAATTCACCCCTCCACTTT. V usage is TRBV7-9 and J usage is TRBJ1-6; D is unresolved. The germline V gene has CDR1 SEHNR and CDR2 FQNEAQ (reference sequence). Trimming left V 4 bases short and J 6 bases short, with 10 bases between. This CDR3 comprises 14 residues.

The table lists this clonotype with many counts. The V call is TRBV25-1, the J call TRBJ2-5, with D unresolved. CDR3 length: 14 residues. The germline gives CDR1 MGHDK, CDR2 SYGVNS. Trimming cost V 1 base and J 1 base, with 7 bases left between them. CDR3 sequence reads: CASSEWALQETQYF. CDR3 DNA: TGTGCCAGCAGTGAATGGGCACTCCAAGAGACCCAGTACTTC. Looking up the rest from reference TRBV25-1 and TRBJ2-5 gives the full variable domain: EADIYQTPRYLVIGTGKKITLECSQTMGHDKMYWYQQDPGMELHLIHYSYGVNSTEKGDLSSESTVSRIRTEHFPLTLESARPSHTSQYLCASSEWALQETQYFGPGTRLLVL.

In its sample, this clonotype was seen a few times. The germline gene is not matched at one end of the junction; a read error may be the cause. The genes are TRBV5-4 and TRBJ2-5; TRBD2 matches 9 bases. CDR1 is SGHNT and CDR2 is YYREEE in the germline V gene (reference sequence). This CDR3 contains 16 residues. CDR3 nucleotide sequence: TGTGCCAGCAGCGGGGATCTAGCGGGGCCCCAAGGGACCCAGTACTTC. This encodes CASSGDLAGPQGTQYF.

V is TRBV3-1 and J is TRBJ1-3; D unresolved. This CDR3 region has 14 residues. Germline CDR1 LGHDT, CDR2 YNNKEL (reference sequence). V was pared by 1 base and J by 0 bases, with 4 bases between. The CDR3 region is CASSQASSGNTIYF. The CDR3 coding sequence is TGTGCCAGCAGCCAAGCAAGCTCTGGAAACACCATATATTTT.

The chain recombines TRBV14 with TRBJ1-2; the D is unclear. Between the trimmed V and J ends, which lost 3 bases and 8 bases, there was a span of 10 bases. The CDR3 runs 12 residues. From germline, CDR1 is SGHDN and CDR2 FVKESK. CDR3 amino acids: CASSQSASGYTF. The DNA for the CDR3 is TGTGCCAGCAGCCAGTCCGCATCGGGCTACACCTTC.

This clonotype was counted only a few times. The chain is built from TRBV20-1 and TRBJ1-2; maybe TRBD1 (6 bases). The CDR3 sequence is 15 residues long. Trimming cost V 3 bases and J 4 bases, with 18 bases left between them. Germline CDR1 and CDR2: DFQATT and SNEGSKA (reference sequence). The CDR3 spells CSARGGQGRPYGYTF. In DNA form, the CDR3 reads TGCAGTGCTAGGGGGGGGCAGGGGAGACCCTATGGCTACACCTTC.

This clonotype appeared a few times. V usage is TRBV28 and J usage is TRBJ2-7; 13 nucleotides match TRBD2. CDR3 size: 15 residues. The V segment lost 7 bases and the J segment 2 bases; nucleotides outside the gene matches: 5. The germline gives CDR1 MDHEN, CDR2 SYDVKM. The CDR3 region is CASNGLAGATYEQYF. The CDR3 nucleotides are TGTGCCAGCAACGGACTAGCGGGAGCCACCTACGAGCAGTACTTC.

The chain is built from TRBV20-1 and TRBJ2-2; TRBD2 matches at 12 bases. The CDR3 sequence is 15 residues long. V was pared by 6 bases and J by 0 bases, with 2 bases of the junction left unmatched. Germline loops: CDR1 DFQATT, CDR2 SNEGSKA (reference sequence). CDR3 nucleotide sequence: TGCAGTGCAAGACTAGCGGGGGCGAACACCGGGGAGCTGTTTTTT. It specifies CSARLAGANTGELFF.

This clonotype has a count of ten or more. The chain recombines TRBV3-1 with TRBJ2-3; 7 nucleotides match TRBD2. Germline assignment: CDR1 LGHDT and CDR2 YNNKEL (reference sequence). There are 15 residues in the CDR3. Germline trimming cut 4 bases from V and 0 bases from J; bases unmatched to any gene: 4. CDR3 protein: CASSPTGGSTDTQYF. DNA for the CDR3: TGTGCCAGCAGCCCTACCGGGGGGAGCACAGATACGCAGTATTTT.

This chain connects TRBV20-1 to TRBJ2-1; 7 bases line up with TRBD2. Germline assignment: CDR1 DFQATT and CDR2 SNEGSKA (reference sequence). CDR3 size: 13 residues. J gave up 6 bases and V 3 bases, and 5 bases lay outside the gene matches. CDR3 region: CSARGTNSNEQFF. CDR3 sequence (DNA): TGCAGTGCTAGGGGGACTAACAGCAATGAGCAGTTCTTC.

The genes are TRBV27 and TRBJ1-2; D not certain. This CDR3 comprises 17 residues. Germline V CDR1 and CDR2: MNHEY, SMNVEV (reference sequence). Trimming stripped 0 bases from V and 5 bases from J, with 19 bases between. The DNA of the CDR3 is TGTGCCAGCAGTTTATCGATGGCTGGGTCTTATGGGTATGGCTACACCTTC. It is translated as CASSLSMAGSYGYGYTF.

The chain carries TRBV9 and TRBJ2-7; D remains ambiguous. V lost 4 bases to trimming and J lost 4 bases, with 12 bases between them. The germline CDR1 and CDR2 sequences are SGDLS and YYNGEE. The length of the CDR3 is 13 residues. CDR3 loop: CASSPPLRYEQYF. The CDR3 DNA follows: TGTGCCAGCAGCCCTCCGCTGAGGTACGAGCAGTACTTC.

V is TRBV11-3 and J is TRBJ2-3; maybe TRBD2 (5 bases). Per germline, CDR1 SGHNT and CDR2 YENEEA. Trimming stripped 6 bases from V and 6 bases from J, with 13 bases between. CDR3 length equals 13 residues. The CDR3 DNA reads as TGTGCCAGCAGGCCTAACGGGGAGGATACGCAGTATTTT. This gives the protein CASRPNGEDTQYF.

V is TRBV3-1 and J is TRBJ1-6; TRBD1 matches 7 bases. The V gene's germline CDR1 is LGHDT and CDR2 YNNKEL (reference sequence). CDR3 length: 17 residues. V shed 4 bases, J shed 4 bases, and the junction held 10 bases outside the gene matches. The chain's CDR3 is CASSPTSRGKYNSPLHF. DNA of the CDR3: TGTGCCAGCAGCCCTACGTCCAGGGGGAAATATAATTCACCCCTCCACTTT. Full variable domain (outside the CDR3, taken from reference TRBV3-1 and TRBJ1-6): DTAVSQTPKYLVTQMGNDKSIKCEQNLGHDTMYWYKQDSKKFLKIMFSYNNKELIINETVPNRFSPKSPDKAHLNLHINSLELGDSAVYFCASSPTSRGKYNSPLHFGNGTRLTVT.

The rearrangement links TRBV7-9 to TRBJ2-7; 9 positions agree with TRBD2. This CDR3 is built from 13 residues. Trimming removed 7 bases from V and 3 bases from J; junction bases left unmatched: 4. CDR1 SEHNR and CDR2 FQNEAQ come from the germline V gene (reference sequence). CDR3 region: CASTLTSGYEQYF. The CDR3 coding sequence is TGTGCCAGCACCCTGACTAGCGGCTACGAGCAGTACTTC.

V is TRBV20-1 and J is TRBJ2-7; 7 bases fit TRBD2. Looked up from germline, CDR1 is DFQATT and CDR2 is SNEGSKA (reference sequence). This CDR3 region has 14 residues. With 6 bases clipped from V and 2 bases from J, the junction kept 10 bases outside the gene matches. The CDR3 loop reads CSATKRGVPYEQYF. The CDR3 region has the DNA TGCAGTGCCACAAAACGGGGGGTACCCTACGAGCAGTACTTC.

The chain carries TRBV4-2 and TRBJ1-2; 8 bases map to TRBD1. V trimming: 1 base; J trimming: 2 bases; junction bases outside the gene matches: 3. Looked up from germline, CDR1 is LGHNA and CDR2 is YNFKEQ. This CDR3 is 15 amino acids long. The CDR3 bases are TGTGCCAGCAGCCAAGTCAGGACAGGGAACTATGGCTACACCTTC. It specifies CASSQVRTGNYGYTF.